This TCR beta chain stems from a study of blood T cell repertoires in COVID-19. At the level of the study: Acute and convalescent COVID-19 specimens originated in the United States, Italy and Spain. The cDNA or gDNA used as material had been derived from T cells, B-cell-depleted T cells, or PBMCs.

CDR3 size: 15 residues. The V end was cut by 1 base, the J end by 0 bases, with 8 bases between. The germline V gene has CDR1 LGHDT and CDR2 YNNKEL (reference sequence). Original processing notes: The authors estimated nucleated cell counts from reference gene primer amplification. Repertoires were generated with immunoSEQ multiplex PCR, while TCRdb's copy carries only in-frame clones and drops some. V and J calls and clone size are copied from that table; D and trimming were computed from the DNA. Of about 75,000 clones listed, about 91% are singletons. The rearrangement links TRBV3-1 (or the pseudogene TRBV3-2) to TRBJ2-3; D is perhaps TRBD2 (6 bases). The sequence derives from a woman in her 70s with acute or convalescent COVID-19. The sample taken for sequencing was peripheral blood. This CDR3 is CASSQAGTSTDTQYF. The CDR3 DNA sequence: TGTGCCAGCAGCCAAGCAGGGACTAGCACAGATACGCAGTATTTT.